This is a list of T cell receptor beta chains from one sample in a study of blood T cell repertoires in COVID-19. Only in-frame clones appear in the TCRdb table, and some are missing; sequencing was by immunoSEQ multiplex PCR. The sample carries about 260,000 clones, less than 90% recorded once. The specimen sequenced was peripheral blood. The source is a man in his sixties who had recovered from COVID-19. Both conserved end residues are part of each CDR3. The D gene is left open where the match is weak. Expanded clones are given a class, and other clones once, few, many or no size at all.

j_call,v_call,d_call,clone_size,cdr3_aa,cdr3_nt
TRBJ1-5,TRBV19,-,-,CASSMGGISNQPQHF,TGTGCCAGTAGTATGGGAGGAATTAGCAATCAGCCCCAGCATTTT
TRBJ1-1,TRBV24-1,-,-,CATSARGSNTEAFF,TGTGCCACCAGTGCTCGGGGTTCGAACACTGAAGCTTTCTTT
TRBJ1-5,TRBV4-1,-,-,CASSQEAGGNQPQHF,TGCGCCAGCAGCCAAGAGGCGGGGGGCAATCAGCCCCAGCATTTT
TRBJ2-7,TRBV13,-,few,CASSLVRGSEQYF,TGTGCCAGCAGCTTAGTACGGGGGAGTGAGCAGTACTTC
TRBJ2-2,TRBV18,TRBD1,-,CASSPWTGGNTGELFF,TGTGCCAGCTCACCCTGGACAGGGGGAAACACCGGGGAGCTGTTTTTT
TRBJ1-4,TRBV6-5,-,-,CASSYRGGRSEKLFF,TGTGCCAGCAGTTACCGTGGGGGGAGGAGTGAAAAACTGTTTTTT
TRBJ1-3,TRBV30,TRBD1,-,CAWSAGQGSGNTIYF,TGTGCCTGGAGTGCCGGACAGGGCTCTGGAAACACCATATATTTT
TRBJ1-1,TRBV29-1,TRBD1,-,CSVEDRVDTEAFF,TGCAGCGTTGAGGACAGGGTAGACACTGAAGCTTTCTTT
TRBJ1-1,TRBV7-3,-,-,CASSSGTNTEAFF,TGTGCCAGCAGCTCCGGTACGAACACTGAAGCTTTCTTT
TRBJ2-5,TRBV29-1,TRBD2,-,CSVLAGGQETQYF,TGCAGCGTTCTAGCGGGGGGACAAGAGACCCAGTACTTC
TRBJ2-1,TRBV4-2,TRBD1,-,CASSPEDRVNEQFF,TGTGCCAGCAGCCCAGAGGACAGGGTCAATGAGCAGTTCTTC
TRBJ2-7,TRBV11-2,TRBD1,few,CASSLAGTGNGYEQYF,TGTGCCAGCAGCTTAGCGGGGACAGGGAATGGGTACGAGCAGTACTTC
TRBJ2-1,TRBV24-1,TRBD1,-,CATSDPARTGDEQFF,TGTGCCACCAGTGACCCTGCGAGGACAGGGGATGAGCAGTTCTTC
TRBJ2-3,TRBV7-9,-,once,CASSLGGGKSTDTQYF,TGTGCCAGCAGCTTAGGTGGCGGTAAAAGCACAGATACGCAGTATTTT